This T cell receptor (beta chain) is from a study of T cell responses to AZD1222 COVID-19 vaccine. Study findings and constraints: In a largely white British group with more females than males, clonal diversity was possibly underestimated. Vaccination with two AZD1222 doses was followed by a rise in Spike-specific TCR breadth and depth.

In regard to this clone: Its antigen is not known.

Sequencing was performed with immunoSEQ multiplex PCR; in TCRdb, only in-frame clones are kept and a portion is missing. The data contain about 97,000 clones, about 89% of them singletons. The CDR3 runs 16 residues. Unmatched junction bases numbered 9, after V lost 4 bases and J lost 4 bases. The germline V gene has CDR1 SGHTA and CDR2 FQGNSA. The specimen comprised peripheral blood, sampled on day 0 of AZD1222 vaccination. The V gene is TRBV7-2, the J gene TRBJ2-1, with 8 nucleotides matching TRBD1. The source is an adult in good health. In nucleotides, the CDR3 is TGTGCCAGCAGCTACACTACAGGGGGATTTTACAATGAGCAGTTCTTC. Encoded protein: CASSYTTGGFYNEQFF.